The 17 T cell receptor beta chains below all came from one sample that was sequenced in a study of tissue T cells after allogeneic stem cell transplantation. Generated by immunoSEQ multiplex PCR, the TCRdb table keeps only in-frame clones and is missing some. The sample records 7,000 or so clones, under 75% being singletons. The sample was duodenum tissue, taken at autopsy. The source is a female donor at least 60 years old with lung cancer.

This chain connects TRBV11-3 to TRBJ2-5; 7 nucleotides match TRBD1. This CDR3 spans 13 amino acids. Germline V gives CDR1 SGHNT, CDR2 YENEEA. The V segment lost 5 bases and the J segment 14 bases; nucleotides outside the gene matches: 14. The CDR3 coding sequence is TGTGCCAGCAGCCCAAGACAGGGTTCTAGGGTTTACTTC. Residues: CASSPRQGSRVYF.

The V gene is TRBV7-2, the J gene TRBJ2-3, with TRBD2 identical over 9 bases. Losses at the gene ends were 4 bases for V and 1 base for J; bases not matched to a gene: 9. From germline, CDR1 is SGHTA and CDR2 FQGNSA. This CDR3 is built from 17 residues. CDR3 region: CASSYLSGGAGTDTQYF. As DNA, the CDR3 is TGTGCCAGCAGCTACCTTAGCGGGGGCGCGGGCACAGATACGCAGTATTTT.

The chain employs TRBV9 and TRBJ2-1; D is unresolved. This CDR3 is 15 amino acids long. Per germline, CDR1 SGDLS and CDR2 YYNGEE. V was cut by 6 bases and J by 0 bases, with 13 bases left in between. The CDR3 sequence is CASNRQPSSYNEQFF. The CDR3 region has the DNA TGTGCCAGCAACCGCCAGCCGAGCTCCTACAATGAGCAGTTCTTC.

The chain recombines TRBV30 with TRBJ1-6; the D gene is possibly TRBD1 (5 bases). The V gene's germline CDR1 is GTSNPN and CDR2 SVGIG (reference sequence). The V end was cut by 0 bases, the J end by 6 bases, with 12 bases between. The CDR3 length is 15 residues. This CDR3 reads CAWSVAGPSNSPLHF. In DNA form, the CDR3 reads TGTGCCTGGAGTGTCGCGGGGCCGAGTAATTCACCCCTCCACTTT.

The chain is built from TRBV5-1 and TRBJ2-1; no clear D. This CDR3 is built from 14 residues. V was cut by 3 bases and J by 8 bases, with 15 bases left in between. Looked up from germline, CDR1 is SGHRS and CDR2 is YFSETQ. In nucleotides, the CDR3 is TGCGCCAGCAGCTCGGCTCATCGGGCGGATGAGCAGTTCTTC. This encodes CASSSAHRADEQFF. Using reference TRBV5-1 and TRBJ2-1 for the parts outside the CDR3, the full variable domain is KAGVTQTPRYLIKTRGQQVTLSCSPISGHRSVSWYQQTPGQGLQFLFEYFSETQRNKGNFPGRFSGRQFSNSRSEMNVSTLELGDSALYLCASSSAHRADEQFFGPGTRLTVL.

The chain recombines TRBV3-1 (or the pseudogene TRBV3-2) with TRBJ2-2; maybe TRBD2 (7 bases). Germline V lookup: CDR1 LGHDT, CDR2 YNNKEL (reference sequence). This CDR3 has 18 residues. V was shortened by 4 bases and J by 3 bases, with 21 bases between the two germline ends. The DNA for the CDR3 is TGTGCCAGCAGCCGCTCTCGAGGGGGGGCCCTTTACACCGGGGAGCTGTTTTTT. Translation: CASSRSRGGALYTGELFF.

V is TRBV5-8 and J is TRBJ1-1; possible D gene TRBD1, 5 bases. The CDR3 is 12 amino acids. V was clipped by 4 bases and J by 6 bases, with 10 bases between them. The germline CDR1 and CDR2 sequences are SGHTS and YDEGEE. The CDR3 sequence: CASSPQGAEAFF. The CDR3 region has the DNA TGTGCCAGCAGCCCCCAAGGGGCTGAAGCTTTCTTT.

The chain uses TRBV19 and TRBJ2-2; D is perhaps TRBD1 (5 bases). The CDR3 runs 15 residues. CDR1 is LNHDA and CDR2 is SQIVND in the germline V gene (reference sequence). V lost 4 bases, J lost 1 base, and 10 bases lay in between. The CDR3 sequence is CASSTQGVNTGELFF. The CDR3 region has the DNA TGTGCCAGTAGTACCCAAGGGGTGAACACCGGGGAGCTGTTTTTT.

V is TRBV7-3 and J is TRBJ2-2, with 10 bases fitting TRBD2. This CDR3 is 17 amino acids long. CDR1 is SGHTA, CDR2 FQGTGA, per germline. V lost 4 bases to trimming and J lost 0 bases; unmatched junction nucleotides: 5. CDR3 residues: CASSSGLAATNTGELFF. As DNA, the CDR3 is TGTGCCAGCAGCTCAGGACTAGCGGCTACGAACACCGGGGAGCTGTTTTTT.

CDR3 region: CAWREGGSTEAFF. The CDR3 nucleotides are TGTGCCTGGAGAGAAGGCGGCAGCACTGAAGCTTTCTTT. V usage is TRBV30 and J usage is TRBJ1-1; D unresolved. The CDR3 is 13 residues long. V lost 3 bases and J 4 bases, leaving 12 bases between the germline ends. Germline values: CDR1 GTSNPN, CDR2 SVGIG (reference sequence).

This chain's CDR3 is CASSQQGGNSPLHF. The CDR3 DNA sequence: TGTGCCAGCAGTCAGCAGGGGGGGAATTCACCCCTCCACTTT. The chain uses TRBV6-2 or TRBV6-3 and TRBJ1-6; 7 nucleotides match TRBD1. The CDR3 consists of 14 residues. Germline loops: CDR1 MNHEY, CDR2 SVGEGT. The J segment lost 7 bases and the V segment lost 5 bases, leaving 5 bases of the junction unmatched.

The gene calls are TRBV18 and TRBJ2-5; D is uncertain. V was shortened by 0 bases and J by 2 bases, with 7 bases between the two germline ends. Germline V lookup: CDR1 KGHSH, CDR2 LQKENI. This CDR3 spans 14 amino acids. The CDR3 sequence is CASSPPASQETQYF. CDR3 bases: TGTGCCAGCTCACCACCGGCCAGTCAAGAGACCCAGTACTTC.

The CDR3 is CASSLSRHEQYF. The DNA of the CDR3 is TGTGCCAGCAGTTTATCTCGCCACGAGCAGTACTTC. This chain joins TRBV12-3 or TRBV12-4 and TRBJ2-7; no definite D call. The V gene lost 2 bases and the J gene lost 5 bases, with 7 bases spanning the gap. This CDR3 is 12 amino acids long.

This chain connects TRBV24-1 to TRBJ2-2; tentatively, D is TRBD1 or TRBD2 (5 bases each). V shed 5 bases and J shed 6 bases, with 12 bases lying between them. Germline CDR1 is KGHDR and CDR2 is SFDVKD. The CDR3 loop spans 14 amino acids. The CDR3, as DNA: TGTGCCACCAGTGCAGGGAGCGGCGCCGGGGAGCTGTTTTTT. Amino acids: CATSAGSGAGELFF.

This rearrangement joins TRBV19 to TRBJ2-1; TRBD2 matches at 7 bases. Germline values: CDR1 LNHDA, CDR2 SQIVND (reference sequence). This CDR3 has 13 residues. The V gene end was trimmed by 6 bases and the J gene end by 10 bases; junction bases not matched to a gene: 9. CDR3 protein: CASRGGGSTEQFF. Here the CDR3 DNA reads TGTGCCAGTAGGGGCGGGGGAAGTACAGAGCAGTTCTTC.

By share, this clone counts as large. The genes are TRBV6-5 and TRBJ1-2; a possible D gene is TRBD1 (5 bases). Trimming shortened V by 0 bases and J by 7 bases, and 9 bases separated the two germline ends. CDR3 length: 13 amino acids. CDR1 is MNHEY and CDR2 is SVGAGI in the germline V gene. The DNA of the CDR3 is TGTGCCAGCAGTTACTCGTTGAGGGGTGGCTACACCTTC. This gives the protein CASSYSLRGGYTF.

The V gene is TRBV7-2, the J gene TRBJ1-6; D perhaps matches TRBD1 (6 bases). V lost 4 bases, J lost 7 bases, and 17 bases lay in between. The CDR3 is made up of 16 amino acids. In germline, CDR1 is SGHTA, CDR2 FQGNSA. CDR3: CASSSQGRTGNSPLHF. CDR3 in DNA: TGTGCCAGCAGCTCACAGGGTCGGACGGGGAATTCACCCCTCCACTTT.